The clone carrying this T cell receptor (beta chain) was seen at least ten times. The data derive from a study of blood T cell repertoires in COVID-19. Assay used: immunoSEQ multiplex PCR; TCRdb lists only in-frame clones, some missing. The sample yields just under 80,000 clones, approximately 80% seen once. The sequenced sample consisted of peripheral blood. The receptor was derived from a human donor in a cohort sampled during active COVID-19.

In DNA form, the CDR3 reads TGTGCCAGCAGCGTAGAGATGGACAGGGGGTTCGAGCAGTACTTC. Amino acids: CASSVEMDRGFEQYF. V gene TRBV9 combines with J gene TRBJ2-7; 10 bases are shared with TRBD1. Germline V gene lookup returns CDR1 SGDLS and CDR2 YYNGEE. Unmatched junction bases numbered 6, after V lost 0 bases and J lost 6 bases. This CDR3 comprises 15 residues.